This entry lists 18 T cell receptor beta chains sequenced from one sample in a study of Ad26.COV2.S vaccination and SARS-CoV-2 variants. TCRdb's copy holds only in-frame clones and misses some; the assay was immunoSEQ multiplex PCR. The data hold 200,000 to 250,000 clones, with approximately 88% observed a single time. Treatment specified: 15 to 20 received Ad26.COV2.S at low or high dose, single or two shots; about 5 received placebo; per-sample allocation not given. At day 63 after the first vaccine or placebo injection, samples were drawn. The sequences come from peripheral blood, collected in a trial of Ad26.COV2.S vaccine versus placebo. These TCRs come from a person aged 18-65 years who received the Ad26.COV2.S COVID-19 vaccine or a placebo.

The chain is built from TRBV19 and TRBJ1-2; a weak D match, TRBD1 (6 bases). The CDR3 runs 15 residues. CDR1 is LNHDA, CDR2 SQIVND, per germline (reference sequence). V lost 3 bases and J 0 bases, leaving 11 bases between the germline ends. The CDR3 sequence: CASSMLGQANYGYTF. CDR3 in DNA: TGTGCCAGTAGTATGCTGGGACAAGCTAACTATGGCTACACCTTC.

V gene TRBV25-1 combines with J gene TRBJ2-3; D is possibly TRBD2 (6 bases). Germline CDR1 is MGHDK and CDR2 is SYGVNS. The CDR3 is 15 amino acids. Trimming cost V 2 bases and J 2 bases, with 11 bases left between them. The CDR3, as DNA: TGTGCCAGCAGTGAACCCGGGGGTCTCACAGATACGCAGTATTTT. It translates to CASSEPGGLTDTQYF.

This clone is medium-sized in the sample. The J gene is TRBJ2-1, the V gene TRBV25-1; 7 positions match TRBD2. Germline CDR1 MGHDK, CDR2 SYGVNS. The CDR3 sequence is 16 residues long. V shed 3 bases, J shed 4 bases, and the junction held 9 bases outside the gene matches. The CDR3 loop is CASSEGYREEYNEQFF. In nucleotides, the CDR3 is TGTGCCAGCAGTGAGGGGTACCGGGAGGAGTACAATGAGCAGTTCTTC. Looking up the rest from reference TRBV25-1 and TRBJ2-1 gives the full variable domain: EADIYQTPRYLVIGTGKKITLECSQTMGHDKMYWYQQDPGMELHLIHYSYGVNSTEKGDLSSESTVSRIRTEHFPLTLESARPSHTSQYLCASSEGYREEYNEQFFGPGTRLTVL.

V and J are TRBV4-1 and TRBJ1-2, with 8 bases fitting TRBD1. The CDR3 extends over 15 amino acids. V shed 1 base, J shed 5 bases, and the junction held 6 bases outside the gene matches. Germline V gives CDR1 MGHRA, CDR2 YSYEKL. CDR3 sequence (DNA): TGCGCCAGCAGCCAAGCGGCCGGACAGGGATATGGCTACACCTTC. Translation gives CASSQAAGQGYGYTF.

The chain has TRBV11-2 and TRBJ1-5, with D possibly matching TRBD1 (5 bases). The germline V gene has CDR1 SGHAT and CDR2 FQNNGV. V was clipped by 6 bases and J by 2 bases, with 14 bases between them. The CDR3 has 15 residues. The CDR3 nucleotides are TGTGCCAGCAGTCCGCAGGGTAATGGCAATCAGCCCCAGCATTTT. Amino acid sequence: CASSPQGNGNQPQHF. Combining the CDR3 with reference TRBV11-2 and TRBJ1-5 gives the whole variable domain EAGVAQSPRYKIIEKRQSVAFWCNPISGHATLYWYQQILGQGPKLLIQFQNNGVVDDSQLPKDRFSAERLKGVDSTLKIQPAKLEDSAVYLCASSPQGNGNQPQHFGDGTRLSIL.

J is TRBJ2-7 and V is TRBV15; the D gene is possibly TRBD1 (7 bases). V lost 0 bases to trimming and J lost 6 bases, with 15 bases between them. This CDR3 is built from 15 residues. Germline V gene sequence: CDR1 LNHNV, CDR2 YYDKDF (reference sequence). The CDR3 loop is CATSREGSGGLEQYF. In DNA, the CDR3 is TGTGCCACCAGCAGAGAGGGCTCAGGGGGGCTCGAGCAGTACTTC.

This clone was seen a few times. The CDR3 sequence is CASAAGDSGANVLTF. CDR3 DNA: TGTGCCAGCGCTGCAGGGGACTCTGGGGCCAACGTCCTGACTTTC. The rearrangement joins TRBV6-5 to TRBJ2-6; TRBD1 might be the D (6 bases). This CDR3 comprises 15 residues. Looked up from germline, CDR1 is MNHEY and CDR2 is SVGAGI. Trimming shortened V by 8 bases and J by 0 bases, and 11 bases separated the two germline ends.

The chain uses TRBV6-5 and TRBJ2-7; D gene unclear. Per germline, CDR1 MNHEY and CDR2 SVGAGI. Between the trimmed V and J ends, which lost 6 bases and 3 bases, there was a span of 12 bases. This CDR3 is 13 amino acids long. The CDR3 here is CASRTLRVYEQYF. The CDR3, as DNA: TGTGCCAGCAGAACATTGCGTGTCTACGAGCAGTACTTC.

This chain joins TRBV28 and TRBJ1-6; 7 nucleotides align to TRBD1. Germline CDR1 reads MDHEN; CDR2 reads SYDVKM. V shed 5 bases, J shed 10 bases, and the junction held 8 bases outside the gene matches. The CDR3 contains 14 residues. DNA for the CDR3: TGTGCCAGCAGTGGAAACAGGGGTGACTCACCCCTCCACTTT. It yields the protein CASSGNRGDSPLHF.

The rearrangement links TRBV5-8 to TRBJ2-1, with D tentatively TRBD1 (5 bases). Trimming left V 1 base short and J 1 base short, with 6 bases between. The CDR3 loop spans 14 amino acids. CDR1 and CDR2 from the germline V gene are SGHTS and YDEGEE. This CDR3 is CASSLKGSYNEQFF. CDR3 DNA sequence: TGTGCCAGCAGCTTGAAGGGGTCCTACAATGAGCAGTTCTTC.

A single count supports this clone. The genes are TRBV24-1 and TRBJ2-1; TRBD2 matches 10 bases. V dropped 3 bases and J dropped 3; count of bases not matched to a gene: 4. Germline V CDR1 and CDR2: KGHDR, SFDVKD. CDR3 length equals 16 residues. CDR3 bases: TGTGCCACCAGTGATCAAGTAGCGGGAGGCTACAATGAGCAGTTCTTC. This sequence encodes CATSDQVAGGYNEQFF.

CDR3 sequence: CASRRDRGNLNQPQHF. CDR3 sequence (DNA): TGTGCCAGTAGGAGGGACAGGGGCAACCTCAATCAGCCCCAGCATTTT. The genes are TRBV19 and TRBJ1-5; TRBD1 aligns across 10 bases. In germline, CDR1 is LNHDA, CDR2 SQIVND (reference sequence). J lost 3 bases, V lost 6 bases, and 8 bases had no gene match. The CDR3 spans 16 residues.

The genes are TRBV20-1 and TRBJ2-1; D is ambiguous. The ends were cut back, 5 bases at V and 5 bases at J, with 4 bases in the middle. The CDR3 length is 10 residues. Germline loops: CDR1 DFQATT, CDR2 SNEGSKA (reference sequence). CDR3 sequence reads: CSALNNEQFF. The CDR3 nucleotides are TGCAGTGCTCTAAACAATGAGCAGTTCTTC.

The gene calls are TRBV18 and TRBJ2-3; 11 nucleotides match TRBD2. The CDR3 is 16 amino acids. Germline trimming cut 3 bases from V and 6 bases from J; bases unmatched to any gene: 8. CDR1 is KGHSH, CDR2 LQKENI, per germline. The CDR3 sequence is CASSPVLAGGGDTQYF. In DNA, the CDR3 is TGTGCCAGCTCACCTGTCCTAGCGGGAGGTGGGGATACGCAGTATTTT.

V is TRBV10-3 and J is TRBJ2-7; 9 positions agree with TRBD2. This CDR3 comprises 15 residues. The trim removed 6 bases at V and 2 bases at J, leaving 8 bases unmatched. Germline V CDR1 and CDR2: ENHRY, SYGVKD. CDR3 residues: CAISAPSGTAYEQYF. The CDR3 DNA reads as TGTGCCATCAGCGCTCCTAGCGGGACGGCCTACGAGCAGTACTTC.

The V and J genes are TRBV28 and TRBJ2-2; perhaps TRBD2 as D (5 bases). V was shortened by 4 bases and J by 0 bases, with 21 bases between the two germline ends. The CDR3 spans 19 residues. The germline gives CDR1 MDHEN, CDR2 SYDVKM. In DNA form, the CDR3 reads TGTGCCAGCAGTTCGACACGGCTAGCAACCTTCGCGAACACCGGGGAGCTGTTTTTT. As protein: CASSSTRLATFANTGELFF.

This clone was picked up many times. This chain links TRBV29-1 with TRBJ1-5; D not resolved. V lost 0 bases to trimming and J lost 1 base, with 16 bases between them. Germline V lookup: CDR1 SQVTM, CDR2 ANQGSEA. This CDR3 is built from 17 residues. The CDR3 coding sequence is TGCAGCGTTGAAGAAACTGAGAAAGGAGGGAGCAATCAGCCCCAGCATTTT. Translated, it gives CSVEETEKGGSNQPQHF. Combining the CDR3 with reference TRBV29-1 and TRBJ1-5 gives the whole variable domain SAVISQKPSRDICQRGTSLTIQCQVDSQVTMMFWYRQQPGQSLTLIATANQGSEATYESGFVIDKFPISRPNLTFSTLTVSNMSPEDSSIYLCSVEETEKGGSNQPQHFGDGTRLSIL.

The chain is built from TRBV19 and TRBJ2-7; TRBD1 agrees at 10 bases. V gave up 0 bases and J gave up 2 bases; unmatched junction bases: 7. The CDR3 is 17 amino acids. Germline V gene sequence: CDR1 LNHDA, CDR2 SQIVND (reference sequence). As DNA, the CDR3 is TGTGCCAGTAGTATAGACTCCGGGACAGGGGACCCCTACGAGCAGTACTTC. Protein: CASSIDSGTGDPYEQYF.